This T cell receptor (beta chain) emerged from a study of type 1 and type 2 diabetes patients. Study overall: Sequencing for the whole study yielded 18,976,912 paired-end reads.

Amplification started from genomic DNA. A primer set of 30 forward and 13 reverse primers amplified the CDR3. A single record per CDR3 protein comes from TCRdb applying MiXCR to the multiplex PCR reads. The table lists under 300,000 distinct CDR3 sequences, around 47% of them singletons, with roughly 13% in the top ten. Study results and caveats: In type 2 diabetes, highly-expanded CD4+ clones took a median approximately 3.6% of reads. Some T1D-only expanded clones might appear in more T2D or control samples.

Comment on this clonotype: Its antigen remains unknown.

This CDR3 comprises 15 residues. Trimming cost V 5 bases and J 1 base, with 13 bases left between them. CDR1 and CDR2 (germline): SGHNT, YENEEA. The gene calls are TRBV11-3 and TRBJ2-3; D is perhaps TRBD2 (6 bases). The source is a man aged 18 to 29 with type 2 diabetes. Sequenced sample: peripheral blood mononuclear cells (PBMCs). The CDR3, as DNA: TGTGCCAGCAGCCAGGTGGCTAGCGGCACAGATACGCAGTATTTT. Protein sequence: CASSQVASGTDTQYF.